This T cell receptor (beta chain) was sequenced in a study of blood T cell repertoires in COVID-19. Study information: COVID-19 samples collected from the United States, Italy and Spain covered acute and convalescent phases. In each case, the material was cDNA or gDNA derived from T cells, B-cell-depleted T cells, or PBMCs.

With V trimmed by 6 bases and J by 2 bases, 7 bases remained unmatched. Germline values: CDR1 SNHLY, CDR2 FYNNEI. The CDR3 loop spans 15 amino acids. Seattle patients were enrolled while actively infected and followed longitudinally. Original methodology: From reference gene primer amplification, estimates of nucleated cell counts were derived. The protocol was immunoSEQ multiplex PCR, while the TCRdb copy is restricted to in-frame clones and leaves out a portion. V, J and clone size reflect that table, while D and trimming were determined from the DNA. The sample yields about 350,000 clones, roughly 86% seen once.

The TCR was taken from a young man with COVID-19, enrolled during active disease. Sequenced: peripheral blood. The chain is built from TRBV2 and TRBJ2-7; 10 nucleotides align to TRBD1. The CDR3 loop is CASRSRQGAAYEQYF. In nucleotides, the CDR3 is TGTGCCAGCAGATCCCGACAGGGGGCAGCCTACGAGCAGTACTTC.